Following are 24 T cell receptor beta chains from one sample sequenced in a study of T cells in Graves' hyperthyroidism and ophthalmopathy (dated by TCRdb to the late 2010s). Library preparation used multiplex PCR. TCRdb records Illumina HiSeq 2000 as the sequencer. The TCR beta CDR3 regions were amplified from RNA transcripts. The TCR CDR3 was subjected to a first round of RT-PCR using the HTBI primer set and the Qiagen OneStep RT-PCR kit. TCRdb trimmed the raw reads at Q25, called clones with MiXCR and kept productive beta chains. CDR3 protein duplicates are merged, each entry listing the most common genes and DNA. The sample data list around 450,000 distinct CDR3 sequences, and approximately 15% of these were observed just once. 7.5% to 9% of the sample lies in the top ten. Material for sequencing was blood. The receptors originated from a woman between 18 and 29 years old with Graves' hyperthyroidism.

There are a few counts of this clonotype. A junction end diverges from the germline sequence, so it may reflect a read error. The chain is built from TRBV5-1 and TRBJ2-3; TRBD2 might be the D (5 bases). Germline values: CDR1 SGHRS, CDR2 YFSETQ. There are 15 residues in the CDR3. Here the CDR3 reads CASSLTDGLTDTQYF. CDR3 in DNA: TGTGCCAGCAGCCTGACGGACGGACTCACAGATACGCAGTATTTT.

This clonotype was picked up many times. The chain recombines TRBV30 with TRBJ2-4, with 7 bases matching TRBD1. This CDR3 comprises 13 residues. Germline loops: CDR1 GTSNPN, CDR2 SVGIG (reference sequence). Trimming at V came to 4 bases and at J to 5 bases, leaving 5 bases not matched to a gene. CDR3 DNA: TGTGCCTGGACAGGACAGGAAGAAAACATTCAGTACTTC. Residues: CAWTGQEENIQYF.

V gene TRBV20-1 combines with J gene TRBJ2-1, with 7 bases aligning to TRBD2. The CDR3 loop spans 21 amino acids. The V segment lost 1 base and the J segment 0 bases; nucleotides outside the gene matches: 21. Germline-derived CDR1 and CDR2 are DFQATT and SNEGSKA (reference sequence). The CDR3 protein is CSARGGWGGGGGGASYNEQFF. For the CDR3, the DNA is TGCAGTGCTAGAGGGGGGTGGGGGGGGGGGGGGGGGGGAGCCTCCTACAATGAGCAGTTCTTC.

This clonotype showed up many times. The genes are TRBV5-1 and TRBJ2-3, with D possibly being TRBD1 (6 bases). The V gene lost 4 bases and the J gene lost 2 bases, with 17 bases spanning the gap. CDR1 is SGHRS, CDR2 YFSETQ, per germline. This CDR3 region has 16 residues. CDR3 region: CASSLGADGLTDTQYF. The CDR3 DNA follows: TGCGCCAGCAGCCTGGGGGCGGACGGCCTCACAGATACGCAGTATTTT.

As to this clonotype: An end of the junction does not agree with germline; a read error may underlie this. This chain joins TRBV6-1 and TRBJ2-7; D is perhaps TRBD1 (5 bases). Germline V gene lookup returns CDR1 MNHNS and CDR2 SASEGT. The CDR3 is made up of 14 amino acids. The CDR3 loop is CASNEGAGPYEQYF. In nucleotides, the CDR3 is TGTGCCAGCAATGAAGGGGCAGGGCCCTACGAGCAGTACTTC.

This clonotype was counted ten times or more. The genes are TRBV7-3 and TRBJ2-3, with TRBD2 matching over 12 bases. In germline, CDR1 is SGHTA, CDR2 FQGTGA. The CDR3 consists of 18 residues. Trimming removed 5 bases from V and 6 bases from J; junction bases left unmatched: 15. CDR3 amino acids: CASSPDPYLAGGLDTQYF. For the CDR3, the DNA is TGTGCCAGCAGCCCCGACCCTTACCTAGCGGGGGGGTTGGATACGCAGTATTTT.

The chain uses TRBV19 and TRBJ2-3; 10 bases map to TRBD1. There are 14 residues in the CDR3. V lost 5 bases to trimming and J lost 5 bases; unmatched junction nucleotides: 4. CDR1 LNHDA and CDR2 SQIVND come from the germline V gene (reference sequence). The CDR3 nucleotides read TGTGCCAGTAGTCCCAGGGACAGGGGAGATACGCAGTATTTT. This codes for CASSPRDRGDTQYF.

This clonotype was seen a handful of times. The CDR3 DNA follows: TGTGCCAGCAGCGTAGGGACTAGCGGGAGTCCCCCCTACAATGAGCAGTTCTTC. Amino acid sequence: CASSVGTSGSPPYNEQFF. V usage is TRBV9 and J usage is TRBJ2-1; 13 bases fit TRBD2. CDR1 and CDR2 from the germline V gene are SGDLS and YYNGEE. V was pared by 0 bases and J by 2 bases, with 5 bases of the junction left unmatched. This CDR3 is built from 18 residues.

This rearrangement joins TRBV4-1 to TRBJ1-4; 8 bases agree with TRBD1. The germline gives CDR1 MGHRA, CDR2 YSYEKL. The J segment lost 7 bases and the V segment lost 5 bases, leaving 9 bases of the junction unmatched. This CDR3 comprises 15 residues. CDR3 loop: CASSLGTGDIEKLFF. The CDR3 nucleotides read TGCGCCAGCAGCTTGGGGACAGGAGATATTGAAAAACTGTTTTTT.

This clonotype was seen a few times. The junction departs from germline at one end; a sequencing error may be responsible. The rearrangement joins TRBV12-3 or TRBV12-4 to TRBJ1-2; D is ambiguous. The CDR3 sequence is 11 residues long. CDR3 in amino acids: CAGSFQGGYTF. For the CDR3, the DNA is TGTGCCGGCAGTTTTCAAGGAGGCTACACCTTC.

This clonotype was found a few times. V usage is TRBV12-3 or TRBV12-4 and J usage is TRBJ1-5; D remains ambiguous. The CDR3 is 16 amino acids. V was shortened by 6 bases and J by 5 bases, with 20 bases between the two germline ends. The CDR3 bases are TGTGCCAGCAGAGCCCCCGGAGGAGGAGGGCATCAGCCCCAGCATTTT. Its translation is CASRAPGGGGHQPQHF.

The chain recombines TRBV9 with TRBJ2-5; the match to TRBD1 covers 12 bases. CDR3 length: 15 amino acids. Germline values: CDR1 SGDLS, CDR2 YYNGEE. Germline trimming cut 2 bases from V and 6 bases from J; bases unmatched to any gene: 5. Here the CDR3 DNA reads TGTGCCAGCAGCGTGGGACAGGGGGCTGGCAAGACCCAGTACTTC. Translating it yields CASSVGQGAGKTQYF. Full variable domain (missing parts from reference TRBV9 and TRBJ2-5): DSGVTQTPKHLITATGQRVTLRCSPRSGDLSVYWYQQSLDQGLQFLIQYYNGEERAKGNILERFSAQQFPDLHSELNLSSLELGDSALYFCASSVGQGAGKTQYFGPGTRLLVL.

This clonotype has ten or more counts. The CDR3 reads CASLRDATYNEQFF. For the CDR3, the DNA is TGTGCCAGCCTCCGGGACGCCACCTACAATGAGCAGTTCTTC. The chain is built from TRBV12-3 or TRBV12-4 and TRBJ2-1; D possibly matches TRBD1 or TRBD2 (5 bases each). The CDR3 sequence is 14 residues long. Trimming removed 8 bases at V and 2 bases at J, with 13 bases between.

This clonotype has a count of ten or more. The chain has TRBV27 and TRBJ1-5, with unresolved D. The CDR3 is 13 amino acids. V was trimmed by 6 bases and J by 7 bases, leaving 13 bases between them. CDR1 is MNHEY and CDR2 is SMNVEV in the germline V gene (reference sequence). The CDR3 DNA follows: TGTGCCAGCAGGCGAGGGTTTAACCAGCCCCAGCATTTT. Its protein product is CASRRGFNQPQHF.

Regarding this clonotype: At one of its ends the junction is not consistent with the germline gene, which may arise from a read error. This rearrangement joins TRBV29-1 to TRBJ1-2, with D possibly TRBD1 on 5 matching bases. The CDR3 runs 15 residues. Germline V CDR1 and CDR2: SQVTM, ANQGSEA. CDR3 coding DNA: TGCAGCGTTGTGGGGGGGGGTTGGGCCAACTATGGCTACGCCTTC. Translated, it gives CSVVGGGWANYGYAF. Filled out from reference TRBV29-1 and TRBJ1-2, the complete variable domain reads SAVISQKPSRDICQRGTSLTIQCQVDSQVTMMFWYRQQPGQSLTLIATANQGSEATYESGFVIDKFPISRPNLTFSTLTVSNMSPEDSSIYLCSVVGGGWANYGYAFGSGTRLTVV.

This clonotype was seen at least ten times. The chain carries TRBV7-9 and TRBJ2-1; D gene uncertain. CDR1 is SEHNR, CDR2 FQNEAQ, per germline (reference sequence). There are 15 residues in the CDR3. Deletions cut 4 bases from V and 0 bases from J, with 10 bases between. The CDR3 reads CASSSLGASYNEQFF. CDR3 coding DNA: TGTGCCAGCAGCTCCTTGGGCGCCTCCTACAATGAGCAGTTCTTC.

This clonotype has a count of ten or more. The chain employs TRBV11-2 and TRBJ2-7; 7 bases map to TRBD1. CDR1 is SGHAT and CDR2 is FQNNGV in the germline V gene. The CDR3 is 15 residues long. With 1 base clipped from V and 2 bases from J, the junction kept 5 bases outside the gene matches. The CDR3 DNA follows: TGTGCCAGCAGCTTAGCAGGGGACAGTACCTACGAGCAGTACTTC. Translating it yields CASSLAGDSTYEQYF.

This clonotype was picked up many times. CDR3 amino acids: CSADGGQGGETQYF. CDR3 DNA: TGCAGTGCTGATGGGGGACAGGGGGGGGAGACCCAGTACTTC. The chain joins TRBV20-1 to TRBJ2-5; TRBD1 agrees at 11 bases. V was clipped by 5 bases and J by 5 bases; unmatched bases: 7. The CDR3 runs to 14 residues. The germline V gene has CDR1 DFQATT and CDR2 SNEGSKA (reference sequence).

The genes are TRBV6-1 and TRBJ1-1; 8 bases align to TRBD1. This CDR3 is 18 amino acids long. After removal of 7 bases from V and 3 bases from J, the junction contained 19 bases not matched to a gene. CDR1 MNHNS and CDR2 SASEGT come from the germline V gene. CDR3: CASTQKPGQGNMDTEAFF. CDR3 nucleotide sequence: TGTGCCAGCACCCAAAAACCCGGACAGGGCAACATGGACACTGAAGCTTTCTTT.

The chain recombines TRBV15 with TRBJ2-2; 8 positions match TRBD2. Germline V lookup: CDR1 LNHNV, CDR2 YYDKDF (reference sequence). The V and J ends lost 5 bases and 6 bases, in that order; junction bases with no gene match: 8. There are 15 residues in the CDR3. DNA for the CDR3: TGTGCCACCAGCCTCAAGCGCGGGGGGCCCGGGGAGCTGTTTTTT. Translating gives CATSLKRGGPGELFF.

V and J are TRBV6-1 and TRBJ1-2; unclear D gene. Trimming left V 5 bases short and J 8 bases short, with 12 bases between. The germline CDR1 and CDR2 sequences are MNHNS and SASEGT. The length of the CDR3 is 12 residues. The CDR3 reads CASSYPGPGYTF. CDR3 nucleotide sequence: TGTGCCAGCAGTTACCCCGGGCCGGGCTACACCTTC.

This clonotype was observed at least ten times. V gene TRBV9 combines with J gene TRBJ2-7, with 7 bases identical to TRBD1. Losses at the gene ends were 3 bases for V and 2 bases for J; bases not matched to a gene: 5. Germline lookup yields CDR1 SGDLS and CDR2 YYNGEE. The CDR3 sequence is 14 residues long. For the CDR3, the DNA is TGTGCCAGCAGCGGTCTGACAGGGCCCTACGAGCAGTACTTC. Protein: CASSGLTGPYEQYF.

This clonotype came up many times. This chain links TRBV18 with TRBJ1-2; the D is unclear. The CDR3 sequence is 14 residues long. The V and J ends lost 3 bases and 4 bases respectively, with 12 bases between them. Germline assignment: CDR1 KGHSH and CDR2 LQKENI. CDR3 sequence reads: CASSPRAALYGYTF. The CDR3 DNA is TGTGCCAGCTCACCCCGGGCGGCGCTCTATGGCTACACCTTC.

The sample holds many counts of this clonotype. The chain combines TRBV20-1 with TRBJ1-5; TRBD1 matches at 7 bases. Germline CDR1 and CDR2: DFQATT and SNEGSKA (reference sequence). With 5 bases clipped from V and 6 bases from J, the junction kept 13 bases outside the gene matches. This CDR3 has 15 residues. CDR3 bases: TGCAGTGCTGCCCGGCTTGAGGGGGCGATTCAGCCCCAGCATTTT. Protein: CSAARLEGAIQPQHF.